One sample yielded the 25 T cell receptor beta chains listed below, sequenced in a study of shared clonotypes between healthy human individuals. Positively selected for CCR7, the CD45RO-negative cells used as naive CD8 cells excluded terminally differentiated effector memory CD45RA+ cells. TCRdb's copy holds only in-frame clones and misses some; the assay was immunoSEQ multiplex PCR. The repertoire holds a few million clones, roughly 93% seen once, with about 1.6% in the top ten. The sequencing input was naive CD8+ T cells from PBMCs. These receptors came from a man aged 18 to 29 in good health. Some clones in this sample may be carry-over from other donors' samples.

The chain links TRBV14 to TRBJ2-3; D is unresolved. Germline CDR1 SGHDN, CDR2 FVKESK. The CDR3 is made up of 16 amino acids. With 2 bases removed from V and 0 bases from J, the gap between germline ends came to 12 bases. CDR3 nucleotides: TGTGCCAGCAGCCAATTAGAGCGAGCTAGCACAGATACGCAGTATTTT. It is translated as CASSQLERASTDTQYF.

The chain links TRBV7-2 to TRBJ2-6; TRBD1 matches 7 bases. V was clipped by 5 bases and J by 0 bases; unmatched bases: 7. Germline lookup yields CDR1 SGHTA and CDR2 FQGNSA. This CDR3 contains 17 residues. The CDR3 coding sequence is TGTGCCAGCAGCCCCGGGACAGTCCTCTCTGGGGCCAACGTCCTGACTTTC. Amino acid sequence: CASSPGTVLSGANVLTF.

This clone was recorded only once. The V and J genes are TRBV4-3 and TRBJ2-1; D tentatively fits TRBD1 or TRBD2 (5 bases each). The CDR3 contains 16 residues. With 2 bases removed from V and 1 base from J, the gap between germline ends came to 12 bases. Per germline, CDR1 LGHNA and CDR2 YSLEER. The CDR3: CASSQLEGPSYNEQFF. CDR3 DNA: TGCGCCAGCAGCCAATTAGAGGGGCCATCCTACAATGAGCAGTTCTTC.

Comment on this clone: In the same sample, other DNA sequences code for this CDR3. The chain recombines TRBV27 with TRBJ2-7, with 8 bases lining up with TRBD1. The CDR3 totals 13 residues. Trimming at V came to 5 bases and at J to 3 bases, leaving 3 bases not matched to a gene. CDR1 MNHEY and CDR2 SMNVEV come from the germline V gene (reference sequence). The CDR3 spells CASSLDRGYEQYF. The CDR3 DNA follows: TGTGCCAGCAGTCTAGACAGGGGCTACGAGCAGTACTTC.

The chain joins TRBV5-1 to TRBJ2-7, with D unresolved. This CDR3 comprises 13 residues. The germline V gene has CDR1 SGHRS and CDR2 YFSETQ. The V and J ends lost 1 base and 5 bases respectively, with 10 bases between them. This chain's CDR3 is CASSLSVNHEQYF. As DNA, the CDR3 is TGCGCCAGCAGCTTGTCAGTGAACCACGAGCAGTACTTC.

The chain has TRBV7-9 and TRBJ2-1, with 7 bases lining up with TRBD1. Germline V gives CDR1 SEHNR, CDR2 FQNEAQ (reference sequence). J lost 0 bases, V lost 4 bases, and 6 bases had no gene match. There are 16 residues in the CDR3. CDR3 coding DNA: TGTGCCAGCAGCTCAGACAGGGTAAGCTCCTACAATGAGCAGTTCTTC. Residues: CASSSDRVSSYNEQFF.

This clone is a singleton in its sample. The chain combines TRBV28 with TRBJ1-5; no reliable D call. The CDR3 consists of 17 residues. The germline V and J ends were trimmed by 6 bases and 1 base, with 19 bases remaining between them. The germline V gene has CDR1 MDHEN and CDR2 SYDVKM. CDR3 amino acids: CASRLERSVRSNQPQHF. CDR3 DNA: TGTGCCAGCAGATTAGAGAGGTCAGTTCGGAGCAATCAGCCCCAGCATTTT.

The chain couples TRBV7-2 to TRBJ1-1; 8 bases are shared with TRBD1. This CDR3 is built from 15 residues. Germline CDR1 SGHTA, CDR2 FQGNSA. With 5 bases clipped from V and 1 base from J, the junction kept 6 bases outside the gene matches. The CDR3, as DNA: TGTGCCAGCAGCATACACAGGGGGGCGAACACTGAAGCTTTCTTT. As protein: CASSIHRGANTEAFF.

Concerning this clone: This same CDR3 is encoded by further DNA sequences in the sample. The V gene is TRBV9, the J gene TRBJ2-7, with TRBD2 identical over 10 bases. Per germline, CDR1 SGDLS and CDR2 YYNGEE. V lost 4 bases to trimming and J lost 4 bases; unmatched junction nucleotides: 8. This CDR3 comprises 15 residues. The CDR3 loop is CASSPLAGGRYEQYF. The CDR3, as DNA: TGTGCCAGCAGCCCATTAGCGGGAGGTCGGTACGAGCAGTACTTC.

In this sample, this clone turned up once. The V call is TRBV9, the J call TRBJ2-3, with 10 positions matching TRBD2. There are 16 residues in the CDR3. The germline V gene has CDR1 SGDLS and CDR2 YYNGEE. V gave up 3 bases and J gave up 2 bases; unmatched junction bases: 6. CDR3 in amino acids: CASSGRLAGYTDTQYF. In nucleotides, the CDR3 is TGTGCCAGCAGCGGCCGACTAGCGGGTTACACAGATACGCAGTATTTT.

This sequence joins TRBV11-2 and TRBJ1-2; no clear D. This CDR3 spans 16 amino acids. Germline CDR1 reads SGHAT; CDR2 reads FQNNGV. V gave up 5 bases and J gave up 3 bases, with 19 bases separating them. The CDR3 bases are TGTGCCAGCAGCACCCCCGTGGTCCTACGCGACTATGGCTACACCTTC. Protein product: CASSTPVVLRDYGYTF.

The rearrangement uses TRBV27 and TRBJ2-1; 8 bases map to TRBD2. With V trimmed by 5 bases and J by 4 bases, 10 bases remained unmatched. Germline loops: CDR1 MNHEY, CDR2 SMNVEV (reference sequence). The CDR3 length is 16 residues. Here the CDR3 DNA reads TGTGCCAGCAGTCCATACCAGGGACTAGGATACAATGAGCAGTTCTTC. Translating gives CASSPYQGLGYNEQFF.

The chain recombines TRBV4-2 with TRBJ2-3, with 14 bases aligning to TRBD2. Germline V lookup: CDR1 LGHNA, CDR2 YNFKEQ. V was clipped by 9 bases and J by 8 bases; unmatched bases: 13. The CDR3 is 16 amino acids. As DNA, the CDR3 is TGTGCCAGTCTTCCGGGACTAGCGGGAGAGGGAGGTACGCAGTATTTT. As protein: CASLPGLAGEGGTQYF.

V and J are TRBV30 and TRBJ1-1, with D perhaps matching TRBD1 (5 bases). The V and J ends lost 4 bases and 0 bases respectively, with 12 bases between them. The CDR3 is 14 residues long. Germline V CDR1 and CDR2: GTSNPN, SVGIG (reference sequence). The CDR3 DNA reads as TGTGCCTGGACCCCGGGACCCATGAACACTGAAGCTTTCTTT. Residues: CAWTPGPMNTEAFF.

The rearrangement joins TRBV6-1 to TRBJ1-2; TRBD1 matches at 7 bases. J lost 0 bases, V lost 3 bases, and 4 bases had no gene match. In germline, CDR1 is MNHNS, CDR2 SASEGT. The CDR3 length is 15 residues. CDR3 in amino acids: CASSDGQVSNYGYTF. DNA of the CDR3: TGTGCCAGCAGTGACGGACAGGTATCTAACTATGGCTACACCTTC.

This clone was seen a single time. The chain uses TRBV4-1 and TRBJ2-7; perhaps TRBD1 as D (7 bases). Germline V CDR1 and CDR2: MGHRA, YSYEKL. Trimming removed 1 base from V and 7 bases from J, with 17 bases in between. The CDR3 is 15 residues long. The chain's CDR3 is CASSQAFVTGREQYF. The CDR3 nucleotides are TGCGCCAGCAGCCAAGCATTCGTGACAGGGAGGGAGCAGTACTTC.

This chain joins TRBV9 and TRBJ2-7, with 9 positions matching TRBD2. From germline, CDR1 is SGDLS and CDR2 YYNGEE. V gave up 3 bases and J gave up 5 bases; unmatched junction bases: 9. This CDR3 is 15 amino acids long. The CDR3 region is CASSGPGLAGHEQYF. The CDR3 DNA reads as TGTGCCAGCAGCGGACCGGGACTAGCTGGCCACGAGCAGTACTTC. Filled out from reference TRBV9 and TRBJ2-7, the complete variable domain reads DSGVTQTPKHLITATGQRVTLRCSPRSGDLSVYWYQQSLDQGLQFLIQYYNGEERAKGNILERFSAQQFPDLHSELNLSSLELGDSALYFCASSGPGLAGHEQYFGPGTRLTVT.

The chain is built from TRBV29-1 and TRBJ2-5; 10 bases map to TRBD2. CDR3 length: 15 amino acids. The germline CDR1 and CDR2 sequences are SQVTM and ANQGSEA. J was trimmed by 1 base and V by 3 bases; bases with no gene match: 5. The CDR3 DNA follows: TGCAGCGTTGATGATTGGACTAGCGGCCAAGAGACCCAGTACTTC. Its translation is CSVDDWTSGQETQYF.

CDR3 sequence reads: CASSEYRGSTDTQYF. DNA of the CDR3: TGCGCCAGCAGTGAGTACAGGGGTAGCACAGATACGCAGTATTTT. The rearrangement uses TRBV10-1 and TRBJ2-3, with 7 bases that match TRBD1. V shed 1 base and J 0 bases; nucleotides not matched to a gene: 1. The CDR3 has 15 residues. The germline gives CDR1 WNHNN, CDR2 SYGVQD (reference sequence).

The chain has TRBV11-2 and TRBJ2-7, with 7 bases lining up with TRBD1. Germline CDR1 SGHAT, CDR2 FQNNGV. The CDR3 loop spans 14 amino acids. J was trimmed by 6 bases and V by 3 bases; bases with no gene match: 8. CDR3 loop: CASSFVPGGSEQYF. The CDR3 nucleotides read TGTGCCAGCAGCTTTGTCCCAGGGGGTTCCGAGCAGTACTTC.

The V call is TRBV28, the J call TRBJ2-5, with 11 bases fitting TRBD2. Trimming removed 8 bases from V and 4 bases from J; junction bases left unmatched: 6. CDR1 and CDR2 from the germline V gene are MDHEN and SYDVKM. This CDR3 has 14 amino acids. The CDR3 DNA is TGTGCCAGCCAAATTAGCGGGAGGGTAGAGACCCAGTACTTC. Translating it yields CASQISGRVETQYF.

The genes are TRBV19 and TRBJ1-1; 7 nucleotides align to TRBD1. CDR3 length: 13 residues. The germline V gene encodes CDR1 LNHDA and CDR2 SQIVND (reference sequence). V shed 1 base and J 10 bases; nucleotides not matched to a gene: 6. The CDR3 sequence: CASSIGGTVRAFF. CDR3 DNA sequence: TGTGCCAGTAGTATAGGAGGGACAGTTCGAGCTTTCTTT. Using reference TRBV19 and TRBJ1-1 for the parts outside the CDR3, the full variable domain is DGGITQSPKYLFRKEGQNVTLSCEQNLNHDAMYWYRQDPGQGLRLIYYSQIVNDFQKGDIAEGYSVSREKKESFPLTVTSAQKNPTAFYLCASSIGGTVRAFFGQGTRLTVV.

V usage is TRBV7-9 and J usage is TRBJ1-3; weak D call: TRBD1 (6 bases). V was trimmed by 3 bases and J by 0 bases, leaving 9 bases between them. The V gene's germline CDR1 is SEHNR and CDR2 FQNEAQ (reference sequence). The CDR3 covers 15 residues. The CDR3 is CASSLGALSGNTIYF. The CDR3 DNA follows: TGTGCCAGCAGCTTGGGGGCTCTCTCTGGAAACACCATATATTTT. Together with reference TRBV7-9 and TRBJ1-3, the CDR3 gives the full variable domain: DTGVSQNPRHKITKRGQNVTFRCDPISEHNRLYWYRQTLGQGPEFLTYFQNEAQLEKSRLLSDRFSAERPKGSFSTLEIQRTEQGDSAMYLCASSLGALSGNTIYFGEGSWLTVV.

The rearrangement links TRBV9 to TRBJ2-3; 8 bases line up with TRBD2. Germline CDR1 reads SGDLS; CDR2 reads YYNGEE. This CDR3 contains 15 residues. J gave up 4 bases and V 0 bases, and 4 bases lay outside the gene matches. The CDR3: CASSVASGLSDTQYF. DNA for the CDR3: TGTGCCAGCAGCGTAGCTAGCGGGCTCTCAGATACGCAGTATTTT.

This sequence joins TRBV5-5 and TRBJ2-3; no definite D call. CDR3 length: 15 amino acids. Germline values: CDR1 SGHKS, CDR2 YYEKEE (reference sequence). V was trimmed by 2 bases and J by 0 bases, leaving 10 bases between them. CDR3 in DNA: TGTGCCAGCAGCTTAGAGGAGTGGAGCACAGATACGCAGTATTTT. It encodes CASSLEEWSTDTQYF.